This TCR beta chain stems from a study of T cell repertoires in cytomegalovirus infection. Study results and caveats: CMV-specific TCR beta clonotypes restricted by HLA-C dominated the ex vivo response.

This clonotype was counted ten times or more. The target antigen is unknown. Trimming shortened V by 5 bases and J by 8 bases, and 9 bases separated the two germline ends. This CDR3 is 12 amino acids long. Germline-derived CDR1 and CDR2 are SGHVS and FNYEAQ. Using its own MiXCR run on the reads, TCRdb lists one record per CDR3 protein. The repertoire consists of roughly 240,000 distinct CDR3 sequences, with under 8.5% occurring once and the leading ten covering less than 7.5%. The V gene is TRBV7-6, the J gene TRBJ2-2, with D unclear. This receptor was obtained from a human donor in good health (CMV status not recorded). Some clones in this sample may be carry-over from other donors' samples. The specimen was PBMCs. This chain's CDR3 is CASSPLGGELFF. CDR3 DNA: TGTGCCAGCAGCCCTTTAGGTGGGGAGCTGTTTTTT.